The 9 T cell receptor beta chains in this list originate from one sample, sequenced in a study of monozygotic twins with inflammatory bowel disease (dated by TCRdb to about 2019). Library preparation was by 5' RACE. TCRdb names Illumina HiSeq 2500 as the instrument used. TCRdb reprocessed the reads; each CDR3 protein sequence makes one entry, and DNA is unavailable. The sample table on file contains about 330,000 distinct CDR3 sequences. The ten largest clones add up to 2% to 2.5% of the sample. Sequencing used blood. Receptors were obtained from a human donor with ulcerative colitis or Crohn's disease, or a healthy co-twin of an affected twin (not recorded which).

The chain joins TRBV12-3 or TRBV12-4 to TRBJ1-6. The CDR3 spans 13 residues. The CDR3 loop reads CASSFGQLSPLHF.

V and J are TRBV28 and TRBJ1-3; without DNA, the TCRdb call of TRBD1 cannot be checked. CDR3 length: 15 amino acids. Germline assignment: CDR1 MDHEN and CDR2 SYDVKM. CDR3 region: CASAPGGLSGNTIYF. The variable domain in full, completed from reference TRBV28 and TRBJ1-3, reads DVKVTQSSRYLVKRTGEKVFLECVQDMDHENMFWYRQDPGLGLRLIYFSYDVKMKEKGDIPEGYSVSREKKERFSLILESASTNQTSMYLCASAPGGLSGNTIYFGEGSWLTVV.

This rearrangement joins TRBV29-1 to TRBJ2-3; the TRBD2 assignment by TCRdb is unverifiable without DNA. This CDR3 has 13 amino acids. Germline assignment: CDR1 SQVTM and CDR2 ANQGSEA. The CDR3 protein is CSVVGLAGHTQYF.

The chain has TRBV20-1 and TRBJ1-2. This CDR3 spans 13 amino acids. Germline V gives CDR1 DFQATT, CDR2 SNEGSKA (reference sequence). The CDR3: CSARETSSEGYTF.

The rearrangement links TRBV7-9 to TRBJ2-5; TCRdb's assignment of TRBD1 cannot be checked, as there is no DNA. The CDR3 covers 14 residues. Germline V CDR1 and CDR2: SEHNR, FQNEAQ (reference sequence). The CDR3 reads CASSPKGERGTQYF.

The chain employs TRBV7-9 and TRBJ2-3; as DNA is missing, the TRBD1 call by TCRdb cannot be tested. This CDR3 is built from 15 residues. Germline loops: CDR1 SEHNR, CDR2 FQNEAQ (reference sequence). The CDR3 here is CASSSPGQETDTQYF.

The CDR3 spells CASSFSRLAGDTQYF. The chain has TRBV7-2 and TRBJ2-3; TCRdb gives TRBD2 as the D gene, but with no DNA this cannot be confirmed. Germline V gene lookup returns CDR1 SGHTA and CDR2 FQGNSA. The CDR3 spans 15 residues. The full variable domain, in which reference TRBV7-2 and TRBJ2-3 provide the parts outside the CDR3, is GAGVSQSPSNKVTEKGKDVELRCDPISGHTALYWYRQSLGQGLEFLIYFQGNSAPDKSGLPSDRFSAERTGGSVSTLTIQRTQQEDSAVYLCASSFSRLAGDTQYFGPGTRLTVL.

The chain has TRBV3-1 and TRBJ2-1; lacking DNA, the TRBD2 call made by TCRdb goes unchecked. This CDR3 spans 15 amino acids. CDR1 and CDR2 from the germline V gene are LGHDT and YNNKEL (reference sequence). The CDR3 sequence is CASSQDRTRFNEQFF.

The rearrangement joins TRBV20-1 to TRBJ2-3; as DNA is missing, the TRBD2 call by TCRdb cannot be tested. In germline, CDR1 is DFQATT, CDR2 SNEGSKA (reference sequence). This CDR3 has 12 residues. The CDR3 protein is CSAKRVTDTQYF.